This T cell receptor beta chain comes out of a study of cytomegalovirus exposure and HLA in healthy donors (dated by TCRdb to 2017 to 2019). A note on the overall study: An earlier analysis of 587 of the donors reported approximately 260 Gb of sequence data and 95 million to 120 million unique TCR beta sequences obtained from about 170 million T cells. Alongside the repertoire data, information on donor age, sex, ethnicity and CMV serostatus was compiled. The aim of the study was to test whether cataloging public T cell receptors could identify signatures of past pathogen exposure. An early release covering over 500 HLA-typed donors comprised roughly 300 gigabases of sequencing data and approximately 85 million unique TCR sequences. Four or five DR-DQ haplotypes were handled as single units for association and clustering, since linkage in the cohort was strong. In the later analysis, no new phenotypic data were used to find candidate immune exposures; instead, reliance was placed on TCR beta sequences and their occurrence across donors. A separate validation cohort of 90 to 150 different subjects was used in addition to the roughly 720-subject first cohort. The number of donors typed differed by locus, with 629-630 for A, B, C, DRB1 and DQB1, roughly 520 for DQA1, under 610 for DPA1, and some 440 for DPB1. In a later analysis, previously published TCR beta repertoires from more than 500 donors were re-analyzed and high-resolution HLA genotyping was added so that TCR occurrence patterns could be studied. In an earlier analysis of a few hundred of the donors, high-throughput TCR beta sequencing was used to judge whether each TCR beta V gene segment behaved as functional or pseudogenic. In a later genetic analysis, genome-wide SNP genotypes for about 55% of the 666 donors were used, and that subset was treated as a discovery cohort. Every repertoire in the discovery cohort had been generated on one and the same sequencing platform. The study used immunosequencing to profile the T cell repertoires of 666 subjects and linked those repertoires to cytomegalovirus serostatus. Among around 400 genotyped donors of the cohort, an average of about 240,000 unique TCR beta nucleotide sequences was sequenced per donor, of which roughly 18% were non-productive. HLA typing included class I and class II loci at four-digit resolution. To predict cytomegalovirus infection status, the study brought together high-throughput TCR immunosequencing, statistical association of individual TCRs with disease status, and machine learning. Of the 300 to 400 genotyped donors, roughly 80% fell in the genetic ancestry cluster associated with self-reported Caucasian donors.

Receptor libraries were prepared by the immunoSEQ multiplex PCR assay. For the multiplex PCR, a mixture combining 60 forward primers for TCR Vbeta segments and 13 reverse primers for TCR Jbeta segments was used. A multiplex PCR assay on genomic DNA amplified the CDR3 region of rearranged TCR beta genes. On the Illumina HiSeq System, the amplified TCR beta libraries were sequenced as 87-base-pair reads. Turning to the authors' computational methods: A later analysis counted approximately 84 million unique TCR beta chains across the approximately 700 repertoires, and around 12 million of these chains were shared by at least two donors. A nearest-neighbor algorithm error-corrected the raw reads and collapsed the reads into unique sequences, merging closely related sequences to remove PCR and sequencing errors. To assign V, D and J gene segments, CDR3 sequences were aligned to IMGT reference sequences. For a sequence to be retained, a match of at least six nucleotides to both a V gene segment and a J gene segment was required. Rearrangements were called productive when the CDR3 lacked stop codons and stayed in frame with V and J; all others were non-productive. CDR3 was defined according to IMGT convention as the region running from the second conserved V-encoded cysteine to the conserved J-encoded phenylalanine. The earlier analysis of 587 of the donors excluded sequences that lacked an unambiguous match to a single V gene segment. An earlier analysis of a few hundred of the donors called V segments functional above 56.7% productive rearrangements and segregating when the between-donor standard deviation exceeded 5%. A statistical classification framework was built to diagnose cytomegalovirus status from the catalog of TCR beta chain sequences. In a later analysis, TCR nucleotide sequences were compared against IMGT/GENE-DB human TR gene sequences so that V and J genes could be assigned. Using the TCRdist pipeline, a later analysis assigned CDR3 sequences along with most-parsimonious VDJ recombination scenarios. A later analysis defined each TCR beta chain by its CDR3 amino acid sequence plus V-gene family, and excluded reads lacking a unique V-gene family. A later analysis removed nearly 600 highly shared, low-generation-probability nucleotide sequences to deal with suspected cross-contamination and a sequencing artifact. In a later analysis, a clonal expansion index for each public chain was calculated from normalized within-repertoire ranks of inferred template counts. A later analysis computed generation probabilities with a VDJ recombination model fitted to out-of-frame rearrangements, and checked the results against IGoR. In a later analysis, TCR-TCR, TCR-HLA and TCR-CMV co-occurrence was scored with hypergeometric tests, and a repertoire-size bias correction was applied to TCR pairs. To estimate false discovery rates, a later analysis permuted the HLA or CMV assignments 20 times. In a later analysis, co-occurring TCRs were grouped using DBSCAN, and TCRdist sequence similarity was added for clustering within HLA-allele-positive subsets. Repertoires with fewer than 30,000 or more than 120,000 public chains, plus five repertoires with anomalous nucleotide sharing, were excluded from co-occurrence clustering. The clones in this table, taken by TCRdb from immuneACCESS, are in-frame only. Not every clone is retained; where verified, under half of the shortfall comes from an unresolved V gene, and the cause of the rest is unknown. V, J and clone size are taken as reported in that table, and D and trimming were inferred from the DNA itself. The table for this sample lists about 200,000 clones; over 75% of them were counted only once. About 2.8% of the sample lies in the top ten.

The cohort comprised some 680 healthy bone marrow donors. All cohort members were sampled while nominally healthy, although unrecorded immune exposures were likely present. The donor tested CMV seronegative, placing the donor among the 350 or so seronegative members of the cohort. Each donor provided a peripheral blood sample, and peripheral blood mononuclear cells were used for TCR beta sequencing. Genomic DNA extraction from the blood cell samples was performed with the Qiagen DNeasy Blood Extraction Kit. Overall study outcomes, separate from this receptor: The classifier was reported to diagnose cytomegalovirus status with high specificity and sensitivity in both the original cohort and the validation cohort. When HLA alleles, especially DR and DQ, strongly co-occurred, attributing TCR associations to individual alleles was difficult. A later analysis found that HLA-associated TCR beta chains were more clonally expanded and had lower generation probabilities than equally common non-associated chains. Correlated functional status among segregating V segments might be attributable to linkage disequilibrium, but an unknown experimental factor could not be ruled out. The sequencing pipeline was judged likely to have produced a cluster of highly shared sequence variants as a technical artifact. Across donors, most TCR sequences were observed very rarely, whereas some public TCRs were present in many individuals. Presence/absence analyses assumed roughly uniform sequencing depth across donors, an assumption that may not hold. A few of the identified cytomegalovirus-associated TCR beta chains were confirmed in vitro to be specific for cytomegalovirus antigens. A later genetic analysis reported fewer N-insertions in productive TCRs among donors in an Asian-associated ancestry cluster than the approximately 700-donor mean. According to the authors, the approach could potentially be generalized to other disease states and immunological phenotypes. For the cohort, immune exposure information was limited to CMV serostatus. An earlier analysis of approximately 540 of the donors showed that most TCR beta V segments appeared in productive rearrangements either about 87% or about 30% of the time, which broadly matched IMGT annotations. The earlier analysis of about 600 of the donors excluded fewer than 20 rarely observed V segments, including chromosome 9 orphons, because counts were too low. Several of the top co-occurrence clusters appeared to be linked to parvovirus B19, influenza, CMV and Epstein-Barr virus, according to a later analysis. In a later analysis, TCR association rates were found to vary across HLA loci, with the most associated TCRs seen for DRB1 alleles and the fewest for HLA-C alleles. V-gene and J-gene trimming of TCR beta chains was associated with a missense DCLRE1C variant in a later genetic analysis, and the association was replicated in an independent cohort. A later analysis found that most CMV-associated TCR beta chains appeared HLA-restricted, with HLA associations seemingly driven largely by CMV exposure. The study listed 150 to 200 TCR beta chains as associated with cytomegalovirus. In a later analysis, some 18,000 TCR beta sequences were associated with specific HLA alleles at a false discovery rate of 0.05. The cohort was sequenced for TCR beta chains only, and without alpha or paired-chain data the features that could be detected were limited. A further reported finding was that TCR beta sequences accurately predicted the HLA-A and HLA-B alleles for most subjects in the first cohort. HLA typing was unavailable for some donors at each locus, so association tests used only the typed subset. Some IMGT-functional V segments, including TRBV6-2 and TRBV6-3, could not be told apart with the 87-base-pair reads, so those segments were excluded.

The CDR3 has 14 amino acids, counting the end cysteine and phenylalanine. The kept DNA is CDR3 alone, 42 bases in frame from the first base. V is cut back by 8 bases and J by 2 bases, with 7 bases in the junction unmatched. There are a few counts of this clone. Its antigen specificity is not known. Base qualities are missing; no much larger clone stands one base away. The source is a woman in her 30s in good health and CMV-seronegative. Sequencing used PBMCs. Rearrangement joined TRBV23-1 to TRBJ2-3, with 7 bases aligning to TRBD2. TRBV23-1 is known as an ORF, though its function is uncertain. In nucleotide form, the sequence is TGCGCCAGCTTAGGAGCGGGACCCACAGATACGCAGTATTTT. This translates into CASLGAGPTDTQYF.